This T cell receptor beta chain was captured by sequencing in a study of cytomegalovirus exposure and HLA in healthy donors. At the level of the study: About 85 million unique TCRs from HLA-typed donors were held in an early release of data. General study findings and limits: The study found most TCR sequences rare, yet found some public TCRs in many donors. Being productive about 87% or about 30% of the time was typical of most TCR beta V segments in an earlier analysis. The authors later found most CMV-associated TCR beta chains appeared HLA-restricted.

This clone appeared once. Its target is not known. The PCR ran on 60 Vbeta and 13 Jbeta primers. The method was immunoSEQ multiplex PCR; TCRdb's version includes in-frame clones alone and lacks a portion of them. The top ten hold over 8% of the sample, which has approximately 160,000 clones, around four fifths seen once. The CDR3 sequence is 16 residues long. Per germline, CDR1 SEHNR and CDR2 FQNEAQ (reference sequence). The V gene end was trimmed by 1 base and the J gene end by 4 bases; junction bases not matched to a gene: 8. The V and J genes are TRBV7-9 and TRBJ1-2; 8 bases are a match to TRBD1. The sequence was obtained from a man in his late teens or twenties in good health and CMV-seropositive. Sequencing used PBMCs. CDR3 nucleotides: TGTGCCAGCAGCTTAGGGGTACAGGGGGTCCCCTATGGCTACACCTTC. This translates into CASSLGVQGVPYGYTF.